The clone carrying this T cell receptor beta chain was picked up many times. The data stem from a study of T cells in Graves' hyperthyroidism and ophthalmopathy. The CDR3 regions of TCR beta were amplified from RNA transcripts. With the HTBI primer set, the TCR CDR3 went through a first round of RT-PCR. Each CDR3 protein is one row after TCRdb ran MiXCR on the multiplex PCR reads. The sample includes 400,000 to 550,000 distinct CDR3 sequences, approximately 15% of them seen just once. J was trimmed by 0 bases and V by 6 bases; bases with no gene match: 4. This CDR3 region has 14 residues. CDR1 is LNHDA and CDR2 is SQIVND in the germline V gene (reference sequence).

Sequenced sample: blood. The chain joins TRBV19 to TRBJ2-5; 7 bases line up with TRBD2. The receptor comes from a woman aged 18-30 years with Graves' hyperthyroidism. DNA for the CDR3: TGTGCCAGTAGGGAGCGGGGATACCAAGAGACCCAGTACTTC. This codes for CASRERGYQETQYF.